Below are 7 T cell receptor beta chains sequenced from a single sample in a study of blood T cells in healthy people across ages. A second PCR, run for 7 to 11 cycles, used a sample-barcoded 5' primer plus a J-beta primer mix. One entry per CDR3 protein, called by TCRdb with MiXCR from the 5' RACE reads. Of over 950,000 distinct CDR3 sequences in the sample, roughly 47% were seen once. The sequencing sample was made of blood. Source of these receptors: a woman in her sixties in good health.

This clonotype was counted many times. This chain links TRBV3-1 with TRBJ2-6; no clear D. Trimming removed 3 bases at V and 0 bases at J, with 6 bases between. Germline V gene sequence: CDR1 LGHDT, CDR2 YNNKEL (reference sequence). CDR3 length: 15 residues. The CDR3 DNA sequence: TGTGCCAGCAGCCACCTACACTCTGGGGCCAACGTCCTGACTTTC. Its translation is CASSHLHSGANVLTF.

The chain joins TRBV20-1 to TRBJ2-1, with D tentatively TRBD1 (5 bases). The germline V gene has CDR1 DFQATT and CDR2 SNEGSKA (reference sequence). The ends were cut back, 6 bases at V and 1 base at J, with 10 bases in the middle. This CDR3 is built from 13 residues. This CDR3 is CSARQRSYNEQFF. CDR3 nucleotide sequence: TGCAGTGCACGACAGAGGTCCTACAATGAGCAGTTCTTC.

The V and J genes are TRBV28 and TRBJ2-3; D is undetermined. Germline values: CDR1 MDHEN, CDR2 SYDVKM. V shed 6 bases and J shed 8 bases, with 18 bases lying between them. CDR3 length: 14 residues. The CDR3 loop reads CASSPTAFTGTQYF. The CDR3 bases are TGTGCCAGCAGCCCTACAGCCTTCACGGGTACGCAGTATTTT.

This clonotype was seen a handful of times. The gene calls are TRBV5-1 and TRBJ2-6; a possible D gene is TRBD2 (5 bases). CDR1 and CDR2 from the germline V gene are SGHRS and YFSETQ. CDR3 length: 18 residues. V lost 4 bases and J 0 bases, leaving 17 bases between the germline ends. CDR3 in DNA: TGCGCCAGCAGCGTCCTCACCGGGGAGCTCTCTGGGGCCAACGTCCTGACTTTC. This gives the protein CASSVLTGELSGANVLTF.

This clonotype has a handful of counts. The genes are TRBV6-2 or TRBV6-3 and TRBJ2-5; the match to TRBD2 covers 12 bases. V gave up 6 bases and J gave up 4 bases; unmatched junction bases: 3. The CDR3 consists of 14 residues. Germline V gene data show CDR1 as MNHEY and CDR2 as SVGEGT. CDR3 in DNA: TGTGCCAGCAGGCCGGGACTAGCGGGAGAGACCCAGTACTTC. This translates into CASRPGLAGETQYF.

The CDR3 sequence: CSANELAKNIQYF. CDR3 nucleotides: TGCAGTGCGAACGAGTTAGCCAAAAACATTCAGTACTTC. This chain joins TRBV20-1 and TRBJ2-4; no firm D call. Germline values: CDR1 DFQATT, CDR2 SNEGSKA (reference sequence). The CDR3 is 13 amino acids. Between the trimmed V and J ends, which lost 6 bases and 0 bases, there was a span of 9 bases.

CDR3 amino acids: CASRFNGRHEQYF. The CDR3 DNA reads TGTGCCAGCAGATTCAATGGCCGCCATGAGCAGTACTTC. The gene calls are TRBV7-2 and TRBJ2-5; D is unclear. Germline CDR1 is SGHTA and CDR2 is FQGNSA. The CDR3 length is 13 residues. Trimming removed 6 bases from V and 11 bases from J, with 19 bases in between.